The next 13 T cell receptor beta chains were all read from a single sample in a study of control samples from healthy donors and cancer patients. Clones were read by immunoSEQ multiplex PCR, and TCRdb kept only the in-frame ones, dropping some. In the table there are 90,000 to 100,000 clones, 70% to 80% of which are singletons. Sequencing was done on a sample of blood. The receptor set was obtained from a woman between 25 and 40 years old in good health.

The chain couples TRBV5-1 to TRBJ1-4; D is unclear. Germline CDR1 is SGHRS and CDR2 is YFSETQ. The CDR3 has 15 residues. Trimming stripped 5 bases from V and 6 bases from J, with 17 bases between. As DNA, the CDR3 is TGCGCCAGCAGATACGGACCAGGACGAGATGAAAAACTGTTTTTT. It encodes CASRYGPGRDEKLFF.

This chain links TRBV5-4 with TRBJ1-6; D might be TRBD1 (5 bases). Trimming took 1 base from V and 12 from J, leaving 14 bases between them. Germline V gene lookup returns CDR1 SGHNT and CDR2 YYREEE (reference sequence). This CDR3 spans 14 amino acids. CDR3 sequence: CASSLFTLRGPLHF. The CDR3 DNA reads as TGTGCCAGCAGCTTGTTTACCTTAAGGGGACCCCTCCACTTT.

The count of this clone is one. Relative to the germline gene, one junction end is altered; a read error may explain this. This rearrangement joins TRBV5-6 to TRBJ2-7; 9 nucleotides match TRBD1. CDR3 length: 14 amino acids. The germline gives CDR1 SGHDT, CDR2 YYEEEE. The chain's CDR3 is CASSLDRGTYEQYF. CDR3 sequence (DNA): TGTGCCAGCAGTTTGGACAGGGGAACATACGAGCAGTACTTC.

The V and J genes are TRBV19 and TRBJ1-4; D remains ambiguous. CDR1 is LNHDA and CDR2 is SQIVND in the germline V gene (reference sequence). Trimming removed 3 bases at V and 7 bases at J, with 15 bases between. This CDR3 has 15 amino acids. CDR3 residues: CASSMRSRGGEKLFF. Here the CDR3 DNA reads TGTGCCAGTAGTATGAGGAGTCGAGGAGGTGAAAAACTGTTTTTT.

The chain couples TRBV5-4 to TRBJ1-1, with 7 bases identical to TRBD1. Looked up from germline, CDR1 is SGHNT and CDR2 is YYREEE (reference sequence). This CDR3 is built from 14 residues. Germline trimming cut 4 bases from V and 4 bases from J; bases unmatched to any gene: 7. This chain's CDR3 is CASSTEQGSTEAFF. The CDR3 bases are TGTGCCAGCAGCACAGAACAGGGGTCCACTGAAGCTTTCTTT.

The chain recombines TRBV25-1 with TRBJ1-1; D is perhaps TRBD1 (6 bases). The CDR3 sequence is 12 residues long. V lost 5 bases and J 8 bases, leaving 12 bases between the germline ends. Germline CDR1 reads MGHDK; CDR2 reads SYGVNS. The CDR3 DNA reads as TGTGCCAGCAGTCGACAGGTAGGGGAAGCTTTCTTT. Its translation: CASSRQVGEAFF.

The V gene is TRBV7-2, the J gene TRBJ2-7; 8 bases map to TRBD1. This CDR3 contains 14 residues. CDR1 and CDR2 from the germline V gene are SGHTA and FQGNSA. Trimming cost V 3 bases and J 1 base; bases outside gene matches: 2. This CDR3 reads CASSFGTGSYEQYF. In DNA, the CDR3 is TGTGCCAGCAGCTTCGGGACAGGATCCTACGAGCAGTACTTC.

In this sample, this clone turned up once. The chain carries TRBV6-4 and TRBJ1-5, with TRBD1 matching over 7 bases. Germline CDR1 reads MRHNA; CDR2 reads SNTAGT. Germline trimming cut 6 bases from V and 0 bases from J; bases unmatched to any gene: 14. This CDR3 region has 18 residues. The CDR3: CASRRPGQLPASNQPQHF. The CDR3 DNA is TGTGCCAGCAGGAGACCGGGACAGCTACCGGCTAGCAATCAGCCCCAGCATTTT.

This clone was observed once. The gene calls are TRBV10-3 and TRBJ1-6, with unresolved D. Trimming removed 0 bases at V and 5 bases at J, with 11 bases between. There are 16 residues in the CDR3. Per germline, CDR1 ENHRY and CDR2 SYGVKD. CDR3 coding DNA: TGTGCCATCAGTGAGTCGGGCAGCCAAAATAATTCACCCCTCCACTTT. It specifies CAISESGSQNNSPLHF.

This clone was detected a few times. This chain links TRBV18 with TRBJ1-1; 7 bases align to TRBD1. The CDR3 has 14 residues. Trimming took 2 bases from V and 4 from J; bases not matched to a gene: 4. The germline gives CDR1 KGHSH, CDR2 LQKENI. The CDR3 DNA reads TGTGCCAGCTCACCAATCTCAGGGGGCACTGAAGCTTTCTTT. This codes for CASSPISGGTEAFF. The whole variable domain, filled in from reference TRBV18 and TRBJ1-1, reads NAGVMQNPRHLVRRRGQEARLRCSPMKGHSHVYWYRQLPEEGLKFMVYLQKENIIDESGMPKERFSAEFPKEGPSILRIQQVVRGDSAAYFCASSPISGGTEAFFGQGTRLTVV.

J is TRBJ2-3 and V is TRBV5-1, with D hard to call. This CDR3 comprises 14 residues. Germline CDR1 and CDR2: SGHRS and YFSETQ. Trimming left V 3 bases short and J 1 base short, with 9 bases between. The CDR3 region has the DNA TGCGCCAGCAGCTACCCGGTGGGCACAGATACGCAGTATTTT. This sequence encodes CASSYPVGTDTQYF. The variable domain in full, completed from reference TRBV5-1 and TRBJ2-3, reads KAGVTQTPRYLIKTRGQQVTLSCSPISGHRSVSWYQQTPGQGLQFLFEYFSETQRNKGNFPGRFSGRQFSNSRSEMNVSTLELGDSALYLCASSYPVGTDTQYFGPGTRLTVL.

The J gene is TRBJ2-2, the V gene TRBV11-2; 10 positions match TRBD2. After removal of 4 bases from V and 4 bases from J, the junction contained 6 bases not matched to a gene. Per germline, CDR1 SGHAT and CDR2 FQNNGV. This CDR3 has 16 amino acids. The CDR3 nucleotides are TGTGCCAGCAGCTCAGAGCGGGGGGGCTTCACCGGGGAGCTGTTTTTT. Translation gives CASSSERGGFTGELFF. The whole variable domain, remainder taken from reference TRBV11-2 and TRBJ2-2, is EAGVAQSPRYKIIEKRQSVAFWCNPISGHATLYWYQQILGQGPKLLIQFQNNGVVDDSQLPKDRFSAERLKGVDSTLKIQPAKLEDSAVYLCASSSERGGFTGELFFGEGSRLTVL.

As regards this clone: A far larger clone is one base from this, pointing to a likely read error. The V and J genes are TRBV6-5 and TRBJ2-3, with no clear D. The ends were cut back, 6 bases at V and 2 bases at J, with 3 bases in the middle. CDR1 and CDR2 from the germline V gene are MNHEY and SVGAGI. The CDR3 covers 11 residues. CDR3 sequence (DNA): TGTGCCAGCAGGAACACAGATACGCAGTATTTT. Its protein is CASRNTDTQYF.